Each of the 20 T cell receptor beta chains below was sequenced from the same sample in a study of beta chain features in type 1 diabetes. Expressed TCRB transcripts got sequenced, as all isolated RNA was reverse transcribed. Here immunoSEQ multiplex PCR was the method, and the copy in TCRdb shows in-frame clones only, minus some. This sample has over 150,000 clones, with approximately 13% found just once. Sequenced input: central memory CD4+ T cells from blood. These receptor sequences come from a woman under 30 in good health.

The table lists this clone with a few counts. V is TRBV29-1 and J is TRBJ2-1, with 10 bases fitting TRBD2. The CDR3 runs 14 residues. Trimming at V came to 2 bases and at J to 6 bases, leaving 4 bases not matched to a gene. The germline gives CDR1 SQVTM, CDR2 ANQGSEA. CDR3: CSVEPASGGNEQFF. The CDR3 DNA is TGCAGCGTTGAACCGGCTAGCGGGGGCAATGAGCAGTTCTTC.

The chain is built from TRBV15 and TRBJ1-5; perhaps TRBD1 as D (5 bases). Germline V gene data show CDR1 as LNHNV and CDR2 as YYDKDF (reference sequence). Trimming left V 5 bases short and J 4 bases short, with 12 bases between. The CDR3 sequence is 14 residues long. The CDR3 sequence is CATSRDGLNQPQHF. The DNA of the CDR3 is TGTGCCACCAGCCGGGACGGACTAAATCAGCCCCAGCATTTT.

The rearrangement links TRBV28 to TRBJ1-1, with D possibly TRBD1 on 6 matching bases. V lost 0 bases and J 6 bases, leaving 11 bases between the germline ends. Germline CDR1 is MDHEN and CDR2 is SYDVKM. The CDR3 runs 14 residues. In DNA, the CDR3 is TGTGCCAGCAGTTTATGGCAGGGGACGGCTGAAGCTTTCTTT. Residues: CASSLWQGTAEAFF.

This chain links TRBV2 with TRBJ2-3; 10 bases map to TRBD1. V gave up 6 bases and J gave up 4 bases; unmatched junction bases: 7. Per the germline V gene, CDR1 is SNHLY and CDR2 is FYNNEI. This CDR3 is built from 15 residues. The CDR3, as DNA: TGTGCCAGCAGCGCTGGGACAGGGGCTTCAGATACGCAGTATTTT. This translates into CASSAGTGASDTQYF.

The genes are TRBV11-1 and TRBJ2-7; TRBD1 aligns across 7 bases. V gave up 9 bases and J gave up 2 bases; unmatched junction bases: 10. Germline lookup yields CDR1 SGHAT and CDR2 FQDESV (reference sequence). The CDR3 has 14 residues. CDR3 DNA sequence: TGTGCCAGTCAACATGGCAGGGGGACCTACGAGCAGTACTTC. This encodes CASQHGRGTYEQYF.

Only a few counts were recorded for this clone. This rearrangement joins TRBV6-1 to TRBJ2-3, with a tentative D call TRBD2 (6 bases). From germline, CDR1 is MNHNS and CDR2 SASEGT. Trimming took off 9 bases at V and 5 bases at J, with 12 bases between the two ends. CDR3 length equals 12 residues. The DNA for the CDR3 is TGTGCCAGTAAACTAGCTGGAGATACGCAGTATTTT. It yields the protein CASKLAGDTQYF.

This clone has just a few counts. The chain couples TRBV11-2 to TRBJ2-1, with a tentative D call TRBD1 (7 bases). Germline-derived CDR1 and CDR2 are SGHAT and FQNNGV. The CDR3 runs 17 residues. V lost 2 bases to trimming and J lost 3 bases, with 17 bases between them. This chain's CDR3 is CASSLIPGGGVYNEQFF. The CDR3 region has the DNA TGTGCCAGCAGCTTAATACCAGGGGGAGGAGTCTACAATGAGCAGTTCTTC.

The chain couples TRBV7-9 to TRBJ1-3; D perhaps matches TRBD1 (6 bases). Per germline, CDR1 SEHNR and CDR2 FQNEAQ (reference sequence). V dropped 5 bases and J dropped 3 bases, with 26 bases sitting between them. The CDR3 is 19 residues long. CDR3 in DNA: TGTGCCAGCAGCCGAGGACAGCTCTACCAACTGGATAGTGGAAACACCATATATTTT. It is translated as CASSRGQLYQLDSGNTIYF.

This clone was detected only a few times. This chain links TRBV28 with TRBJ2-7, with 11 bases identical to TRBD2. Germline V lookup: CDR1 MDHEN, CDR2 SYDVKM. The CDR3 extends over 17 amino acids. V dropped 5 bases and J dropped 4; count of bases not matched to a gene: 13. Here the CDR3 reads CASSPASGRRFVYEQYF. CDR3 nucleotides: TGTGCCAGCAGTCCCGCTAGCGGGAGGCGGTTTGTATACGAGCAGTACTTC.

There are a few counts of this clone. The chain links TRBV5-1 to TRBJ2-1; TRBD2 matches 11 bases. Germline values: CDR1 SGHRS, CDR2 YFSETQ. Trimming cost V 0 bases and J 8 bases; bases outside gene matches: 10. CDR3 size: 17 residues. The CDR3 sequence is CASSLALAGVFSDEQFF. CDR3 in DNA: TGCGCCAGCAGCTTGGCACTAGCGGGAGTTTTTTCCGATGAGCAGTTCTTC.

This clone was observed a few times. The chain recombines TRBV27 with TRBJ2-4, with 7 bases matching TRBD1. The trim removed 8 bases at V and 7 bases at J, leaving 8 bases unmatched. The germline V gene encodes CDR1 MNHEY and CDR2 SMNVEV (reference sequence). CDR3 length: 13 residues. The CDR3 loop is CASSSDRNNIQYF. The DNA of the CDR3 is TGTGCCAGCTCGTCGGACAGGAACAACATTCAGTACTTC.

The rearrangement links TRBV5-1 to TRBJ2-1; no firm D call. The CDR3 extends over 14 amino acids. CDR1 SGHRS and CDR2 YFSETQ come from the germline V gene. Trimming removed 4 bases at V and 10 bases at J, with 18 bases between. This chain's CDR3 is CASSLWALPKEQFF. DNA of the CDR3: TGCGCCAGCAGCCTATGGGCCTTGCCCAAAGAGCAGTTCTTC.

This clone was seen a few times. The chain employs TRBV7-2 and TRBJ2-2, with 11 bases fitting TRBD2. Germline trimming cut 0 bases from V and 7 bases from J; bases unmatched to any gene: 1. The germline V gene has CDR1 SGHTA and CDR2 FQGNSA. The length of the CDR3 is 15 residues. The CDR3 protein is CASSLAGLADGELFF. The CDR3 DNA follows: TGTGCCAGCAGCTTAGCGGGACTAGCGGACGGGGAGCTGTTTTTT.

The J gene is TRBJ2-1, the V gene TRBV27, with 9 bases that match TRBD2. V was clipped by 4 bases and J by 1 base; unmatched bases: 14. Germline V lookup: CDR1 MNHEY, CDR2 SMNVEV (reference sequence). This CDR3 has 19 amino acids. CDR3 amino acids: CASSWRFEASGTSYNEQFF. The CDR3 DNA reads as TGTGCCAGCAGTTGGAGGTTCGAGGCTAGCGGGACATCCTACAATGAGCAGTTCTTC.

Only a few counts were recorded for this clone. The chain is built from TRBV4-3 and TRBJ1-5; tentative D call: TRBD1 (5 bases). The CDR3 consists of 16 residues. Trimming shortened V by 0 bases and J by 7 bases, and 16 bases separated the two germline ends. Germline lookup yields CDR1 LGHNA and CDR2 YSLEER. This CDR3 is CASSQDLRVRGQPQHF. The CDR3 region has the DNA TGCGCCAGCAGCCAAGATTTGCGGGTCCGGGGGCAGCCCCAGCATTTT.

In its sample, this clone was seen a few times. V and J are TRBV30 and TRBJ2-5; perhaps TRBD2 as D (6 bases). Between the trimmed V and J ends, which lost 1 base and 5 bases, there was a span of 20 bases. This CDR3 region has 16 residues. The germline V gene encodes CDR1 GTSNPN and CDR2 SVGIG (reference sequence). The CDR3 DNA reads TGTGCCTGGAGTGAAGGTGGCGGGGCATCATTGGAGACCCAGTACTTC. Amino acid sequence: CAWSEGGGASLETQYF.

This clone was found a few times. The CDR3 DNA reads as TGTGCCAGCAGTGCGTATACGACGGGCTCCTACGAGCAGTACTTC. Amino acids: CASSAYTTGSYEQYF. This rearrangement joins TRBV5-4 to TRBJ2-7; D gene uncertain. V was shortened by 5 bases and J by 0 bases, with 15 bases between the two germline ends. Germline CDR1 and CDR2: SGHNT and YYREEE (reference sequence). The CDR3 length is 15 residues.

This chain connects TRBV19 to TRBJ2-4; 8 bases match TRBD2. Germline assignment: CDR1 LNHDA and CDR2 SQIVND (reference sequence). The CDR3 runs 13 residues. J gave up 8 bases and V 4 bases, and 4 bases lay outside the gene matches. This CDR3 is CASSSREGDIQYF. The CDR3, as DNA: TGTGCCAGTAGTAGCCGGGAGGGGGACATTCAGTACTTC.

This clone has just a few counts. The chain is built from TRBV25-1 and TRBJ2-7, with D unclear. Germline-derived CDR1 and CDR2 are MGHDK and SYGVNS. V lost 3 bases and J 4 bases, leaving 16 bases between the germline ends. This CDR3 comprises 15 residues. The CDR3 here is CASSDPLLGPYEQYF. For the CDR3, the DNA is TGTGCCAGCAGTGATCCCCTCCTAGGCCCATACGAGCAGTACTTC.

This clone was seen many times. The gene calls are TRBV4-2 and TRBJ1-2; D uncertain. V lost 2 bases and J lost 5, with 12 bases in between. The CDR3 covers 14 residues. Germline V gene sequence: CDR1 LGHNA, CDR2 YNFKEQ. For the CDR3, the DNA is TGTGCCAGCAGCCAACCAACGACCGGGTATGGCTACACCTTC. Its translation: CASSQPTTGYGYTF.